Presented here are 17 T cell receptor beta chains from one specimen sequenced in a study of TET2 disruption in CD19-targeted CAR T cells. Sample treatment: autologous CTL019 cells: CD19 CAR with 4-1BB and CD3 zeta domains. Sequencing used immunoSEQ multiplex PCR; TCRdb keeps in-frame clones, though not all of them. This sample's table has 25,000 to 30,000 clones. For these receptors, no antigen is known. Sequenced here: CD8- CAR+ T cells sorted from cultured blood T cells, sampled for CD19 CAR T cell therapy. Noted subset: CD8-negative CAR-positive T cells from the infusion product. The receptors shown here come from a man between 65 and 79 years old with chronic lymphocytic leukemia.

A note on this clone: The read comes to an end 3 residues before the CDR3 does, leaving the germline J gene to fill in the end. This sequence joins TRBV6-1 and TRBJ2-5; TRBD1 is a possible D gene (6 bases). This CDR3 spans 16 amino acids. The germline V gene encodes CDR1 MNHNS and CDR2 SASEGT. With 2 bases removed from V and 3 bases from J, the gap between germline ends came to 16 bases. This chain's CDR3 is CASSENQIQGEETQYF. CDR3 bases read: TGTGCCAGCAGTGAAAACCAAATACAGGGTGAAGAGACC.

For this clone: The read falls 3 residues short of the CDR3 end, and the missing part is taken from the germline J gene. The chain carries TRBV7-7 and TRBJ2-3, with 10 bases fitting TRBD1. This CDR3 region has 15 residues. CDR1 and CDR2 from the germline V gene are SSHAT and FNYEAQ (reference sequence). Trimming at V came to 8 bases and at J to 2 bases, leaving 7 bases not matched to a gene. Incomplete CDR3 DNA: TGTGCCAGCGGCCAGGGACAGGGGCCCACAGATACG. Encoded protein: CASGQGQGPTDT. The whole CDR3 reads CASGQGQGPTDTQYF.

A word on this clone: The sequenced fragment ends 3 residues before the CDR3 boundary, so the rest is inferred from the germline J gene. The chain joins TRBV7-3 to TRBJ2-4, with D perhaps TRBD1 (6 bases). CDR1 and CDR2 (germline): SGHTA, FQGTGA. This CDR3 region has 16 residues. The sequenced CDR3 bases are TGTGCCAGCAGCTTCTCGGACAGCCGCATCTCGGCCGGT. Translating gives CASSFSDSRISAG. The whole CDR3 sequence is CASSFSDSRISAGQYF. Full variable domain (rest looked up from reference TRBV7-3 and TRBJ2-4): GAGVSQTPSNKVTEKGKYVELRCDPISGHTALYWYRQSLGQGPEFLIYFQGTGAADDSGLPNDRFFAVRPEGSVSTLKIQRTERGDSAVYLCASSFSDSRISAGQYFGAGTRLSVL.

With respect to this clone: The CDR3 extends 3 residues past the end of the read, so its final part is completed from the germline J gene. Other DNA variants within this sample encode the same CDR3. The chain links TRBV7-8 to TRBJ1-3, with D perhaps TRBD1 (6 bases). CDR3 length: 16 amino acids. With 2 bases removed from V and 3 bases from J, the gap between germline ends came to 14 bases. Per the germline V gene, CDR1 is SGHVS and CDR2 is FQNEAQ. CDR3 loop: CASSLYGGPVGNTIYF. The CDR3 bases that were read are TGTGCCAGCAGCTTATACGGGGGGCCAGTTGGAAACACC.

Of note for this clone: The read terminates 3 residues before the CDR3 end, so the remaining end is supplied by the germline J gene. The chain is built from TRBV7-2 and TRBJ1-2, with D uncertain. CDR3 length equals 14 residues. The germline V gene encodes CDR1 SGHTA and CDR2 FQGNSA. CDR3 DNA (partial): TGTGCCAGCAGCTTAAGGGTCAGCCAAGAGACC. Protein product: CASSLRVSQET. The whole CDR3 protein is CASSLRVSQETYTF. The variable domain in full, with the rest retrieved from reference TRBV7-2 and TRBJ1-2, is GAGVSQSPSNKVTEKGKDVELRCDPISGHTALYWYRQSLGQGLEFLIYFQGNSAPDKSGLPSDRFSAERTGGSVSTLTIQRTQQEDSAVYLCASSLRVSQETYTFGSGTRLTVV.

About this clone itself: Read coverage stops 3 residues before the CDR3 terminus; the germline J gene supplies the remainder. This sequence joins TRBV10-3 and TRBJ2-3; a weak D match, TRBD2 (6 bases). CDR1 is ENHRY, CDR2 SYGVKD, per germline. The CDR3 sequence is 14 residues long. The CDR3 spells CAIGSRLEEKTQYF. CDR3 DNA, as far as it was read: TGTGCCATCGGCTCAAGACTAGAGGAGAAGACG.

As for this clone: The read terminates 3 residues before the CDR3 end, so the remaining end is supplied by the germline J gene. The rearrangement links TRBV18 to TRBJ2-3; TRBD1 agrees at 8 bases. Losses at the gene ends were 1 base for V and 0 bases for J; bases not matched to a gene: 9. This CDR3 is built from 18 residues. Germline loops: CDR1 KGHSH, CDR2 LQKENI. The CDR3 here is CASSPQGQDTSSTDTQYF. CDR3 DNA, as far as it was read: TGTGCCAGCTCACCACAGGGACAGGATACTTCTAGCACAGATACG.

On this clone itself: The sequence runs out 3 residues before the end of the CDR3; the remainder is reconstructed from the germline J gene. This chain links TRBV5-4 with TRBJ2-3; 7 bases map to TRBD1. The CDR3 consists of 14 residues. Losses at the gene ends were 3 bases for V and 4 bases for J; bases not matched to a gene: 5. CDR1 and CDR2 from the germline V gene are SGHNT and YYREEE (reference sequence). The part of the CDR3 DNA that was read is TGTGCCAGCAGCTCCAGGACAGGTTCAGATACG. The encoded protein is CASSSRTGSDT. Given in full, the CDR3 is CASSSRTGSDTQYF.

CDR3 DNA (partial): TGTGCCAGTAGGGGACAGGGGGACACTGAA. Its protein is CASRGQGDTE. The full CDR3 reads CASRGQGDTEAFF. This rearrangement joins TRBV19 to TRBJ1-1; 11 bases fit TRBD1. Read coverage stops 3 residues before the CDR3 terminus; the germline J gene supplies the remainder. CDR3 length: 13 amino acids. V dropped 6 bases and J dropped 3; count of bases not matched to a gene: 0. CDR1 and CDR2 (germline): LNHDA, SQIVND (reference sequence). Full variable domain (missing parts from reference TRBV19 and TRBJ1-1): DGGITQSPKYLFRKEGQNVTLSCEQNLNHDAMYWYRQDPGQGLRLIYYSQIVNDFQKGDIAEGYSVSREKKESFPLTVTSAQKNPTAFYLCASRGQGDTEAFFGQGTRLTVV.

With regard to this clone: The CDR3 goes on 3 residues after the read ends, and that part is filled in from the germline J gene. V gene TRBV6-1 combines with J gene TRBJ2-7; 9 bases align to TRBD1. V gave up 4 bases and J gave up 6 bases; unmatched junction bases: 10. Germline CDR1 MNHNS, CDR2 SASEGT. The CDR3 spans 15 residues. The CDR3 bases that were read are TGTGCCAGCAGTGCCCGGGGACAGGGAGGATCCGAG. Residues: CASSARGQGGSE. The full CDR3 reads CASSARGQGGSEQYF.

The part of the CDR3 DNA that was read is TGTGCCAGCAGTGGCTTTGGGACATCCAATGAAAAA. Residues: CASSGFGTSNEK. The CDR3, in full, reads CASSGFGTSNEKLFF. The chain uses TRBV12-3 or TRBV12-4 and TRBJ1-4, with D maybe TRBD1 (6 bases). The CDR3 goes on 3 residues after the read ends, and that part is filled in from the germline J gene. The CDR3 runs 15 residues. The V end lost 5 bases, the J end lost 5 bases, and 15 bases lay between the germline ends.

In the case of this clone: The read ends 3 residues early relative to the CDR3; the germline J gene fills the gap. The rearrangement links TRBV19 to TRBJ1-1; D is undetermined. CDR1 and CDR2 from the germline V gene are LNHDA and SQIVND (reference sequence). Trimming shortened V by 6 bases and J by 1 base, and 9 bases separated the two germline ends. The CDR3 length is 13 residues. The CDR3 bases that were read are TGTGCCAGTAGAGGGCACCGGAACACTGAA. Its translation: CASRGHRNTE. The whole CDR3 protein is CASRGHRNTEAFF. The full variable domain, with the rest looked up from reference TRBV19 and TRBJ1-1, is DGGITQSPKYLFRKEGQNVTLSCEQNLNHDAMYWYRQDPGQGLRLIYYSQIVNDFQKGDIAEGYSVSREKKESFPLTVTSAQKNPTAFYLCASRGHRNTEAFFGQGTRLTVV.

As to this clone: The read falls 3 residues short of the CDR3 end, and the missing part is taken from the germline J gene. The chain carries TRBV12-3 or TRBV12-4 and TRBJ2-4, with 10 nucleotides matching TRBD1. This CDR3 has 18 amino acids. This chain's CDR3 is CASSSSPGQGHSNQPQYF. The CDR3 bases that were read are TGTGCCAGCAGTTCCTCGCCGGGACAGGGGCATAGCAATCAGCCT.

About this clone: Sequencing ends 3 residues short of the CDR3 end; the germline J gene provides the rest. The rearrangement links TRBV7-8 to TRBJ2-7; no clear D. The CDR3 runs to 16 residues. V was cut by 0 bases and J by 2 bases, with 14 bases left in between. Germline CDR1 and CDR2: SGHVS and FQNEAQ. The CDR3 bases that were read are TGTGCCAGCAGCTTAGCGCCGTTGACATCAACCTACGAG. Residues: CASSLAPLTSTYE. In full, the CDR3 is CASSLAPLTSTYEQYF. The full variable domain, completed using reference TRBV7-8 and TRBJ2-7, is GAGVSQSPRYKVAKRGQDVALRCDPISGHVSLFWYQQALGQGPEFLTYFQNEAQLDKSGLPSDRFFAERPEGSVSTLKIQRTQQEDSAVYLCASSLAPLTSTYEQYFGPGTRLTVT.

A note on this clone: The read ends 3 residues early relative to the CDR3; the germline J gene fills the gap. The rearrangement joins TRBV7-2 to TRBJ1-1; 10 positions match TRBD1. The CDR3 runs to 15 residues. Per the germline V gene, CDR1 is SGHTA and CDR2 is FQGNSA. CDR3 bases read: TGTGCCAGCAGCTTAGTAGGGACAGGGGCAGAGACA. It specifies CASSLVGTGAET. The whole CDR3 protein is CASSLVGTGAETAFF.

Of note for this clone: The CDR3 end lies 3 residues beyond the end of the read and is filled in from the germline J gene. This chain links TRBV18 with TRBJ2-1; 12 bases are shared with TRBD2. CDR1 is KGHSH and CDR2 is LQKENI in the germline V gene. The CDR3 sequence is 15 residues long. The J segment lost 8 bases and the V segment lost 5 bases, leaving 7 bases of the junction unmatched. CDR3 DNA, as far as it was read: TGTGCCAGCTCAACTTCTAGCGGGGGGGCTGATGAG. This gives the protein CASSTSSGGADE. The entire CDR3 reads CASSTSSGGADEQFF.

As concerns this clone: With the read ending 3 residues before the CDR3 end, the germline J gene is used to fill in that end. J is TRBJ2-2 and V is TRBV5-1, with 8 bases matching TRBD1. Germline CDR1 and CDR2: SGHRS and YFSETQ. Unmatched junction bases numbered 8, after V lost 2 bases and J lost 5 bases. This CDR3 is 16 amino acids long. The covered CDR3 bases are TGCGCCAGCAGCTTATCAGGGGGCGGGTCGACCGGGGAG. Encoded protein: CASSLSGGGSTGE. The CDR3, in full, reads CASSLSGGGSTGELFF.